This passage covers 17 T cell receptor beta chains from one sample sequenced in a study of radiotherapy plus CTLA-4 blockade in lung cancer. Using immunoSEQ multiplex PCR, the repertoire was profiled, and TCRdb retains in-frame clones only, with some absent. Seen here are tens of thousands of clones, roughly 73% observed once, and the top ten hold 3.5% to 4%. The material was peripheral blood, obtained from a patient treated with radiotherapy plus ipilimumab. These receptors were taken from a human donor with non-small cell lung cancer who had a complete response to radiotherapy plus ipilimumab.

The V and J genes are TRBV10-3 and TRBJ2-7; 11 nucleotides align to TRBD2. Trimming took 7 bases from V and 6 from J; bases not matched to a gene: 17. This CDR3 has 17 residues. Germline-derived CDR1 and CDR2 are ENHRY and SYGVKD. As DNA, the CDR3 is TGTGCCATCAAGCGTATGACTAGCGGGGTCTTGGGGGGCGAGCAGTACTTC. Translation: CAIKRMTSGVLGGEQYF.

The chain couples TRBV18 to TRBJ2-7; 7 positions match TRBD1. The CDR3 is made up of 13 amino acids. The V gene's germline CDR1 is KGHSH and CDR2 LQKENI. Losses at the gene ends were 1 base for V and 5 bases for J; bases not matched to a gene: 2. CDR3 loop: CASSPQDRNEQYF. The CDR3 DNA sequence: TGTGCCAGCTCACCACAGGACAGGAACGAGCAGTACTTC.

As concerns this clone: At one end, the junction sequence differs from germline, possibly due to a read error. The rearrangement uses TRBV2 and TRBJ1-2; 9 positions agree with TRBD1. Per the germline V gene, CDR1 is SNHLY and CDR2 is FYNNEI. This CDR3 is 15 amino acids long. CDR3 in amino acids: CASNIVRDRANGYTF. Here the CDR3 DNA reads TGTGCGAGCAATATCGTTAGGGACAGGGCAAATGGCTACACCTTC.

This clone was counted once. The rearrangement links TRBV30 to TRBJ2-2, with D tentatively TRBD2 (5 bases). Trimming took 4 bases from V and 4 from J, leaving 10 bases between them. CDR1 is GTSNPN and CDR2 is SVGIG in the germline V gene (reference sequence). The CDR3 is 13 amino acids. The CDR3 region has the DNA TGTGCCTGGATCCGGGGAAGCACCGGGGAGCTGTTTTTT. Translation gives CAWIRGSTGELFF.

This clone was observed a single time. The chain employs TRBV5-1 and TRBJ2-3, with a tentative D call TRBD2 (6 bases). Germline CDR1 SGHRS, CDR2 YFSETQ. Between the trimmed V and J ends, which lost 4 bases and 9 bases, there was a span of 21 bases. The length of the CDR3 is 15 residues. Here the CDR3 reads CASSPEGRVVGTQYF. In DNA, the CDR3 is TGCGCCAGCAGCCCGGAGGGCCGGGTAGTTGGGACGCAGTATTTT.

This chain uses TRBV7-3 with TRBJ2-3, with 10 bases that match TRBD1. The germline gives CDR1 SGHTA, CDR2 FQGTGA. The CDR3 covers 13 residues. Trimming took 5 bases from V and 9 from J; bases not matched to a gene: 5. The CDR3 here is CASSLDRGQTQYF. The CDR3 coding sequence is TGTGCCAGCAGCCTTGACAGGGGGCAAACGCAGTATTTT.

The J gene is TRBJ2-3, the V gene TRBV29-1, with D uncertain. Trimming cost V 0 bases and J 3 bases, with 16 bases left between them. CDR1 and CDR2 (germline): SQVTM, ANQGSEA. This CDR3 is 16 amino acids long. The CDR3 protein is CSVEDRSRFLTDTQYF. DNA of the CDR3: TGCAGCGTTGAAGATCGTAGCAGATTTTTGACAGATACGCAGTATTTT.

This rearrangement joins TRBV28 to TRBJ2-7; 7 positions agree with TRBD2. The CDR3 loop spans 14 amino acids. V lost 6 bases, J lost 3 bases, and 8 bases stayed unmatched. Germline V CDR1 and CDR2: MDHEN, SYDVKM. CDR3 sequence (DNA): TGTGCCAGCAGCGGCGGGAGTTTCCGCTACGAGCAGTACTTC. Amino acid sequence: CASSGGSFRYEQYF.

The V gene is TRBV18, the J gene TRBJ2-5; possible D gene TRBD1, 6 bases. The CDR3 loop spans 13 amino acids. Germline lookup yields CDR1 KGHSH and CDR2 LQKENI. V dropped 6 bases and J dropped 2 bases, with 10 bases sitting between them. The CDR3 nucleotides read TGTGCCAGCTCCCAGGGGCTACAAGAGACCCAGTACTTC. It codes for CASSQGLQETQYF.

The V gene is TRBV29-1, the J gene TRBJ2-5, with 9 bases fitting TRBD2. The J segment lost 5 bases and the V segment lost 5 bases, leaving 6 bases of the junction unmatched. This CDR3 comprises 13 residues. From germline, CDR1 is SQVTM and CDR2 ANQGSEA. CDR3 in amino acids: CSVRRTSDETQYF. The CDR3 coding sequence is TGCAGCGTTCGGAGGACTAGCGACGAGACCCAGTACTTC.

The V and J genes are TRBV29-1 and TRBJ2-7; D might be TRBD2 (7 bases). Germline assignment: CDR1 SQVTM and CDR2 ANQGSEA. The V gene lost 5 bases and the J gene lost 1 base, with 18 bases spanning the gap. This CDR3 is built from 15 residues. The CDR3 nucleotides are TGCAGCGTTACAAGGGGGGGCCCTATGTCCTACGAGCAGTACTTC. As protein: CSVTRGGPMSYEQYF.

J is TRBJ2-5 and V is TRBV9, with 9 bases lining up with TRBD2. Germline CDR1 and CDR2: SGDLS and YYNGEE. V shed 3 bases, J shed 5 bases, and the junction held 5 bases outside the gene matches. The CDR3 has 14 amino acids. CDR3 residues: CASSALAGWETQYF. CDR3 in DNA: TGTGCCAGCAGCGCCCTAGCGGGGTGGGAGACCCAGTACTTC.

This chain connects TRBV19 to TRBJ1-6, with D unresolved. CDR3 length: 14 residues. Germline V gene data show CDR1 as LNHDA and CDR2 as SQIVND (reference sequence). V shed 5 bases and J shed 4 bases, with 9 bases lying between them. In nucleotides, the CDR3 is TGTGCCAGTAGTTTCTCTTTTTATAATTCACCCCTCCACTTT. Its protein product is CASSFSFYNSPLHF.

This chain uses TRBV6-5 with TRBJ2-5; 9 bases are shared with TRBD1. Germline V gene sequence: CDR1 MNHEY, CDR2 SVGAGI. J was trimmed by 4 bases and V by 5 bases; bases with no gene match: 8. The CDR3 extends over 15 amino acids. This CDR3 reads CASSNRGRVGETQYF. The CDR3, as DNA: TGTGCCAGCAGTAACAGGGGGCGCGTAGGAGAGACCCAGTACTTC.

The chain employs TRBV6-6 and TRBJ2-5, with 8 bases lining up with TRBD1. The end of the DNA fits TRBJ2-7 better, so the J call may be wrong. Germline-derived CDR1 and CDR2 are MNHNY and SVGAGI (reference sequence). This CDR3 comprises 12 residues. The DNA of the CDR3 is TGTGCCAGCAGTTTACAGGGGGACGAGCAGTACTTC. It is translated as CASSLQGDEQYF.

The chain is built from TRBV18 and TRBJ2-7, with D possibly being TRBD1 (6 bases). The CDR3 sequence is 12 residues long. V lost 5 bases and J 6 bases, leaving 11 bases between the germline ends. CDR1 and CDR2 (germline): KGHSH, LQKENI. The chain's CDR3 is CASSLTGSEQYF. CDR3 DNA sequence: TGTGCCAGCTCATTAACAGGGTCCGAGCAGTACTTC.

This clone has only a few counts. The CDR3 DNA sequence: TGCAGCGTTGAAGACAGGATAAGAACAGATACGCAGTATTTT. The encoded protein is CSVEDRIRTDTQYF. This chain links TRBV29-1 with TRBJ2-3; no clear D gene. Germline V lookup: CDR1 SQVTM, CDR2 ANQGSEA. The CDR3 length is 14 residues. Trimming removed 0 bases from V and 3 bases from J, with 10 bases in between.